The rows below give T cell receptor beta chains drawn from one sample of a study of graft-versus-host responses after intestinal transplantation. Sequenced by immunoSEQ multiplex PCR; TCRdb stores in-frame clones only, minus some. The sample yields some 92,000 clones, roughly 90% seen once. The antigens these receptors bind are not known. The sample in question was unstimulated CD4+ T cells sorted from spleen or lymph node cells, obtained before intestinal transplant. These receptors were taken from a human donor who received an intestinal transplant. The conserved cysteine and the conserved F or W are not part of the CDR3 here. The order of the fields is CDR3 length, V gene, J gene, CDR3 protein.

13	TRBV6-1	TRBJ2-7	ASRPRDPEGYEQY
9	TRBV6-5	TRBJ1-1	ASSRETEAF
14	TRBV28	TRBJ1-5	ASSLIVGTENQPQH
13	TRBV6-5	TRBJ2-1	ASSYEREAYNEQF
11	TRBV19	TRBJ2-7	ATGTSIGDEQY
10	TRBV6-5	TRBJ1-1	ASSPRGGRAF
14	TRBV7-9	TRBJ2-1	ASSLVGREPSNEQF
11	TRBV7-6	TRBJ1-6	ASSGTENSPLH
12	TRBV5-1	TRBJ2-7	ASSFARERYEQY
14	TRBV9	TRBJ2-5	ASSVGPSGMQETQY
11	TRBV7-2	TRBJ2-3	ASSLFAADTQY
12	TRBV27	TRBJ2-7	ASSSTTGTYEQY
13	TRBV6-6	TRBJ1-5	ASSPGGFEGQPQH
14	TRBV14	TRBJ2-7	ASSQESLAGVYEQY
10	TRBV6-1	TRBJ1-1	ASSARNTEAF
11	TRBV6-1	TRBJ2-7	ASKAGRAYEQY
14	TRBV11-2	TRBJ2-7	ASSLGDLAGIYEQY
8	TRBV6-5	TRBJ2-5	ASSEETQY
16	TRBV5-1	TRBJ2-2	ASSSPMGLAGVAGELF
13	TRBV28	TRBJ1-6	ASSSRDRANSPLH
13	TRBV10-3	TRBJ1-2	AISERIQGDYGYT
11	TRBV9	TRBJ2-3	ASSVATWDTQY
14	TRBV5-5	TRBJ1-3	ASSLMATGAGNTIY
13	TRBV30	TRBJ1-5	AWSVRGGLGQPQH
12	TRBV6-5	TRBJ2-4	ASSDRGAKNIQY
13	TRBV21-1	TRBJ2-7	ASSNEQVTGYEQY
12	TRBV11-2	TRBJ2-7	ASSLGGYPYEQY
13	TRBV10-3	TRBJ1-2	ATSDGGQGDYGYT
10	TRBV5-1	TRBJ2-1	ASSPTGNEQF
10	TRBV5-1	TRBJ2-1	ASSYRDGEQF
13	TRBV28	TRBJ2-7	ASSSRTSGIDEQY
13	TRBV10-3	TRBJ1-1	AISSSQQGFREAF
13	TRBV11-2	TRBJ2-1	ASSLLAWSYNEQF
13	TRBV5-1	TRBJ2-7	ASSFQTSGYYEQY
14	TRBV9	TRBJ2-6	ASSVFGGAGANVLT
12	TRBV2	TRBJ2-2	ASRGEDNTGELF
13	TRBV5-1	TRBJ2-2	ASSRQGADTGELF
15	TRBV5-6	TRBJ2-5	ASSLIQREGRGETQY
16	TRBV19	TRBJ2-3	ASSIAGTAGVYIDTQY
13	TRBV23-1	TRBJ1-1	ASTRRGRGETEAF
17	TRBV5-1	TRBJ2-1	ASGRAGLARRGTQNEQF
12	TRBV28	TRBJ2-7	ASFRGQGGYEQY
15	TRBV11-2	TRBJ1-3	ASSPFDPTVAGNTIY
12	TRBV19	TRBJ1-2	ASSITSADYGYT
13	TRBV4-2	TRBJ1-1	ASSQVSRGNTEAF
14	TRBV5-1	TRBJ2-3	ASSYGSGRATDTQY
15	TRBV7-3	TRBJ2-5	ASSLDTIDRGQETQY
12	TRBV18	TRBJ2-1	ASSLDFSYNEQF
14	TRBV4-2	TRBJ2-1	ASSLRDRGDYNEQF
13	TRBV18	TRBJ1-1	ASSPRDGTNTEAF
15	TRBV28	TRBJ1-5	ASSLGLGRLGNQPQH
17	TRBV6-1	TRBJ2-7	ASSVSGTGGIFSSYEQY
12	TRBV10-3	TRBJ2-3	AISRGGDTDTQY
9	TRBV19	TRBJ2-5	ASSKPGLIY
16	TRBV7-3	TRBJ2-3	ASSLKRPGQGASDTQY
11	TRBV18	TRBJ1-1	ASSGVRDSEAF
12	TRBV10-3	TRBJ2-3	AIEASGRAGTQY
12	TRBV19	TRBJ2-1	ASKFRGTYNEQF
13	TRBV2	TRBJ1-5	ASSPTGNWDQPQH
11	TRBV16	-	ASSKDGSYEQY